The sequence of this T cell receptor (beta chain) was determined in a study of blood T cell repertoires in COVID-19. Study context: Whether acute or convalescent, the COVID-19 samples came from the United States, Italy and Spain.

J gave up 4 bases and V 5 bases, and 10 bases lay outside the gene matches. The CDR3 is 16 amino acids. Germline CDR1 is SEHNR and CDR2 is FQNEAQ (reference sequence). The assay was immunoSEQ multiplex PCR, and TCRdb's table has in-frame clones only and misses some. The top ten hold 2% to 2.5% of the sample, which has 240,000 or so clones, around 88% seen once. Participants spanned ages about 18 to 100 years and resided in some 22 US areas. The source is a woman between 50 and 59 years old who had recovered from COVID-19. The sequenced sample consisted of PBMCs or T cells enriched from blood (not recorded which). The chain carries TRBV7-9 and TRBJ1-1; 10 bases line up with TRBD1. The CDR3 is CASSVPRDRGSTEAFF. The CDR3 DNA reads TGTGCCAGCAGCGTTCCCCGGGACAGGGGCTCCACTGAAGCTTTCTTT.